This is a list of T cell receptor beta chains from one sample in a study of cytomegalovirus exposure and HLA in healthy donors. Clones were read by immunoSEQ multiplex PCR, and TCRdb kept only the in-frame ones, dropping some. The profile shows 100,000 to 150,000 clones, 70% to 85% of them singletons. The sequenced sample consisted of PBMCs. Receptors originate from a female donor in good health and CMV-seronegative. The CDR3 runs from the conserved cysteine through the conserved F or W. Fields, in order: D gene, V gene, J gene, clone size, CDR3 protein, CDR3 DNA. The D gene is left open where the match is weak. Part of the rows lack a size; the others show once, few, many or a class for expanded clones.

.	TRBV27	TRBJ2-1	.	CASSFSDEQFF	TGTGCCAGCAGTTTCAGTGATGAGCAGTTCTTC
TRBD2	TRBV7-9	TRBJ2-7	.	CASSPRTSGSLPYEQYF	TGTGCCAGCAGCCCCCGGACTAGCGGGAGTCTTCCCTACGAGCAGTACTTC
TRBD2	TRBV23-1	TRBJ2-1	.	CASSRVSGRGGEQFF	TGCGCCAGCAGTCGGGTTAGCGGGAGGGGGGGTGAGCAGTTCTTC
TRBD1	TRBV11-3	TRBJ2-3	.	CASSEGGNIDTQYF	TGTGCCAGCAGCGAAGGGGGCAATATAGATACGCAGTATTTT
.	TRBV7-2	TRBJ2-2	few	CASSLGPTTGELFF	TGTGCCAGCAGCTTAGGCCCCACTACCGGGGAGCTGTTTTTT
TRBD1	TRBV2	TRBJ1-4	.	CASRQGATNEKLFF	TGTGCCAGCAGGCAGGGGGCAACTAATGAAAAACTGTTTTTT
TRBD1	TRBV13	TRBJ1-4	.	CASSLGGTGNEKLFF	TGTGCCAGCAGCTTAGGGGGGACAGGGAATGAAAAACTGTTTTTT
.	TRBV6-1	TRBJ2-1	few	CASIGGYNEQFF	TGTGCCAGCATCGGGGGTTACAATGAGCAGTTCTTC
TRBD2	TRBV5-4	TRBJ2-2	once	CASSISGRADTGELFF	TGTGCCAGCAGCATTAGCGGGAGGGCGGACACCGGGGAGCTGTTTTTT
.	TRBV2	TRBJ1-2	once	CASSESGQDYGYTF	TGTGCCAGCAGTGAAAGCGGGCAGGACTATGGCTACACCTTC
.	TRBV27	TRBJ1-1	.	CASSLSEAINTEAFF	TGTGCCAGCAGTTTATCTGAGGCGATAAACACTGAAGCTTTCTTT
.	TRBV28	TRBJ1-2	.	CASSFGVGGRGGYTF	TGTGCCAGCAGTTTTGGGGTCGGGGGAAGAGGGGGCTACACCTTC
TRBD2	TRBV7-3	TRBJ2-5	.	CASSLGLAGGGQETQYF	TGTGCCAGCAGCTTAGGCCTAGCGGGAGGCGGGCAAGAGACCCAGTACTTC
.	TRBV4-1	TRBJ1-3	.	CASSQVPGRSGNTIYF	TGCGCCAGCAGCCAAGTTCCAGGCCGCTCTGGAAACACCATATATTTT
TRBD2	TRBV2	TRBJ2-1	.	CASSEAASGNEQFF	TGTGCCAGCAGTGAAGCGGCTAGCGGGAATGAGCAGTTCTTC
.	TRBV27	TRBJ1-4	.	CASRPTGPGTNEKLFF	TGTGCCAGCAGACCTACAGGGCCCGGGACTAATGAAAAACTGTTTTTT
.	TRBV7-2	TRBJ1-1	.	CASSPYNTEAFF	TGTGCCAGCAGCCCCTATAACACTGAAGCTTTCTTT
.	TRBV2	TRBJ1-3	.	CASLKEVSGNTIYF	TGTGCCAGCCTTAAAGAGGTATCTGGAAACACCATATATTTT
.	TRBV20-1	TRBJ2-7	once	CSAVELYEQYF	TGCAGTGCTGTCGAGTTATACGAGCAGTACTTC